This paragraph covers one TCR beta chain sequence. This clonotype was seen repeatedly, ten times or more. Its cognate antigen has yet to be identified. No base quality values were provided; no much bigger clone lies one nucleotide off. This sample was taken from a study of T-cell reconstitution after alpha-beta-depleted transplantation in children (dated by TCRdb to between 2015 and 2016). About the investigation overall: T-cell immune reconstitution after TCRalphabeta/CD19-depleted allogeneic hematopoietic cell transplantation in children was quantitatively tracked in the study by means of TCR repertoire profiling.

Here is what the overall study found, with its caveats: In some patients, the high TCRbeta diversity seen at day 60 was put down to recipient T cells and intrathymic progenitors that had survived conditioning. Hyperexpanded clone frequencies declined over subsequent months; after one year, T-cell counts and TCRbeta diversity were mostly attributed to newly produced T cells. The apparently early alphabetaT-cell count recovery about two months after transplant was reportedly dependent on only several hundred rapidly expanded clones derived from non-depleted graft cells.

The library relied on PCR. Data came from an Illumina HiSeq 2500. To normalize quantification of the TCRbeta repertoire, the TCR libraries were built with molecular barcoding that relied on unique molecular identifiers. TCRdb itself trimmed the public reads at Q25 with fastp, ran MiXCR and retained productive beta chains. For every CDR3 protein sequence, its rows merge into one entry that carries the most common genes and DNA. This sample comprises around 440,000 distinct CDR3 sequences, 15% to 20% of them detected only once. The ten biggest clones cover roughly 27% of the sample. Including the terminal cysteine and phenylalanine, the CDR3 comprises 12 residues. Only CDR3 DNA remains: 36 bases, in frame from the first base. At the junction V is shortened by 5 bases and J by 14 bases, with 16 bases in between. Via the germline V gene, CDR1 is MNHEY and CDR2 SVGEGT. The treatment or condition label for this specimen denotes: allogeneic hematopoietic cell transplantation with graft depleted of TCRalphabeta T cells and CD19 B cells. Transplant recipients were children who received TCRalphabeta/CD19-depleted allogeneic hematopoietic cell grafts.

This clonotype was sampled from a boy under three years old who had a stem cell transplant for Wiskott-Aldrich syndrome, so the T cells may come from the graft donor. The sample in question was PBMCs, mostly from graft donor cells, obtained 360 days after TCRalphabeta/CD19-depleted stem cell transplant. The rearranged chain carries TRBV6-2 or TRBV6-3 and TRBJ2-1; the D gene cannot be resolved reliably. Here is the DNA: TGTGCCAGCAGTGGAGTGGACCAACGCAAGTTCTTC. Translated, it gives CASSGVDQRKFF.